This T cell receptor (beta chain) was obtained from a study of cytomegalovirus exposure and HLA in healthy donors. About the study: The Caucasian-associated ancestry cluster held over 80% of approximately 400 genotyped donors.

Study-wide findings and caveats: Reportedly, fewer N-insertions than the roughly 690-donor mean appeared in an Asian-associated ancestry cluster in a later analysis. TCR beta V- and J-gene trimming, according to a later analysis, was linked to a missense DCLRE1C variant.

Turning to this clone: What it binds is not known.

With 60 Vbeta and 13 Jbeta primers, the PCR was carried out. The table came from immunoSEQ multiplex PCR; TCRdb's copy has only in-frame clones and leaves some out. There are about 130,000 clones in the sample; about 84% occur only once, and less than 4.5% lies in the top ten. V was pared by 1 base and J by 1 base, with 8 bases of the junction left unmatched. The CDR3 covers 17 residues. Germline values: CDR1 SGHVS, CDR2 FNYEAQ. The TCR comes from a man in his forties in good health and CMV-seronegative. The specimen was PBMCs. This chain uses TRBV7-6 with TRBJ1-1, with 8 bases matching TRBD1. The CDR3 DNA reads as TGTGCCAGCAGCTTAGAGAGGGCAGGGGGCGAGAACACTGAAGCTTTCTTT. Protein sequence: CASSLERAGGENTEAFF.